This entry features one TCR beta chain sequence. What it recognizes is unknown. Libraries were prepared by immunoSEQ multiplex PCR; TCRdb keeps only in-frame clonotypes and omits some of them. The sample consists of approximately 90,000 clones, around 90% of them appearing once. This entry comes from a study of OX40 agonist ivuxolimab in advanced cancers. The overall study: The study enrolled dose-escalation patients with hepatocellular carcinoma, melanoma, renal cell or head and neck cancer.

Trimming took 2 bases from V and 10 from J; bases not matched to a gene: 15. The CDR3 totals 17 residues. CDR1 and CDR2 (germline): MDHEN, SYDVKM. Broader study findings: Which antigen the expanded peripheral T cells recognized is unknown. Clones of CD4+ and CD8+ blood T cells grew by week 6 at doses of 0.1 to 3.0 mg/kg.

The cohort excluded patients with autoimmune disease history or systemic immunosuppression. Sequencing was performed on CD4+ or CD8+ T cells sorted from blood, taken in a trial of the OX40 agonist ivuxolimab. This receptor was identified in an adult with an advanced solid tumor such as melanoma, head and neck, liver or kidney cancer. The chain employs TRBV28 and TRBJ1-4, with 8 positions matching TRBD1. The CDR3 DNA follows: TGTGCCAGCAGTTTAGGACAGGGTGATGGGGGCGAAGGAAAACTGTTTTTT. Translated: CASSLGQGDGGEGKLFF.